One sample yielded the 4 T cell receptor beta chains listed below, sequenced in a study of shared clonotypes between healthy human individuals. The data were produced by immunoSEQ multiplex PCR, yet TCRdb's version contains in-frame clones alone and is incomplete. The sample has millions of clones; around nine tenths are singletons. The source material was naive CD4+ T cells sorted from blood. This sample's subset: CD45RA+ positively selected. The source is a man between 18 and 35 years old in good health.

This chain's CDR3 is CASSYPGAWDNEQFF. Written as DNA, the CDR3 is TGTGCCAGCAGCTATCCAGGGGCGTGGGACAATGAGCAGTTCTTC. The J gene is TRBJ2-1, the V gene TRBV5-8; TRBD1 might be the D (6 bases). Trimming shortened V by 3 bases and J by 5 bases, and 15 bases separated the two germline ends. This CDR3 is built from 15 residues. The germline CDR1 and CDR2 sequences are SGHTS and YDEGEE.

This sequence joins TRBV11-2 and TRBJ1-1, with D possibly matching TRBD1 (6 bases). Germline-derived CDR1 and CDR2 are SGHAT and FQNNGV. Trimming left V 5 bases short and J 4 bases short, with 17 bases between. CDR3 length: 15 amino acids. This CDR3 is CASSPRLGGLTEAFF. DNA for the CDR3: TGTGCCAGCAGCCCCCGGCTAGGGGGACTCACTGAAGCTTTCTTT.

The V call is TRBV5-1, the J call TRBJ2-7, with D hard to call. The CDR3 runs to 13 residues. Trimming took off 0 bases at V and 6 bases at J, with 10 bases between the two ends. Germline CDR1 SGHRS, CDR2 YFSETQ. The CDR3 DNA sequence: TGCGCCAGCAGCTTGGTAGCTCTCAGCGAGCAGTACTTC. This encodes CASSLVALSEQYF. Full variable domain (remainder filled in from reference TRBV5-1 and TRBJ2-7): KAGVTQTPRYLIKTRGQQVTLSCSPISGHRSVSWYQQTPGQGLQFLFEYFSETQRNKGNFPGRFSGRQFSNSRSEMNVSTLELGDSALYLCASSLVALSEQYFGPGTRLTVT.

A single count supports this clone. This chain links TRBV7-9 with TRBJ1-2; D is undetermined. V lost 8 bases, J lost 12 bases, and 16 bases lay in between. This CDR3 spans 11 amino acids. Germline CDR1 and CDR2: SEHNR and FQNEAQ (reference sequence). The CDR3 protein is CASSPAGFNTF. In DNA, the CDR3 is TGTGCCAGCTCCCCCGCGGGGTTTAACACCTTC.